This T cell receptor (beta chain) is drawn from a study of STAT5B mutations in CD4+ large granular lymphocyte leukemia. Study in general: Healthy donors showed HLA-associated enrichment of the CDR3 'QG' motif.

TCRdb's copy holds only in-frame clones and misses some; the assay was immunoSEQ multiplex PCR. This table has about 36,000 clones, around three quarters appearing once. Trimming cost V 4 bases and J 1 base; bases outside gene matches: 6. This CDR3 has 16 residues. Germline V gene sequence: CDR1 SGHKS, CDR2 YYEKEE (reference sequence). Concerning this clone itself: Its target is not known.

The study's findings and limits: Data were not HLA-matched across samples. 8/27 top patient clones versus 2/35 control clones were TRBV06-family.

The clonotype originates from a human donor in good health. Sequenced material: CD4+ T cells from blood buffy coats. The V call is TRBV5-5, the J call TRBJ2-7; 12 bases are a match to TRBD2. Written as DNA, the CDR3 is TGTGCCAGCAGCCTATCGACTAGCGGGGGATCCTACGAGCAGTACTTC. It yields the protein CASSLSTSGGSYEQYF.